This TCR beta chain was identified in a study of shared T cell receptors in the human thymus. The method was immunoSEQ multiplex PCR; TCRdb's version includes in-frame clones alone and lacks a portion of them. This sample yields some 700,000 clones, of which approximately 90% are seen a single time; 0.0095% to 0.013% belongs to the top ten. The sample was also reused in another study, on human thymus T cells.

The source is a boy in the first two years of life with a congenital heart defect. Source material: thymocytes.

CDR3 loop: CASRRGASANTGELFF. As DNA, the CDR3 is TGCGCCAGCCGAAGAGGGGCTAGCGCGAACACCGGGGAGCTGTTTTTT. This chain connects TRBV10-2 to TRBJ2-2, with D possibly matching TRBD2 (6 bases). The V gene's germline CDR1 is WSHSY and CDR2 SAAADI. V lost 8 bases to trimming and J lost 0 bases, with 16 bases between them. CDR3 length: 16 residues.